The T cell receptor beta chain under discussion was sequenced for a study of high-grade serous ovarian cancer treatment subgroups. TCRdb's copy holds only in-frame clones and misses some; the assay was immunoSEQ multiplex PCR. The table includes about 16,000 clones, 73% detected once. Tumor tissue was taken before any definitive surgery or chemotherapy was given. Per the germline V gene, CDR1 is SGHNT and CDR2 is YYREEE (reference sequence). With 4 bases clipped from V and 2 bases from J, the junction kept 11 bases outside the gene matches. The CDR3 consists of 17 residues. Remarks on this clone: Distinct nucleotide sequences in the sample also encode this CDR3.

The sequence derives from a human donor with high-grade serous ovarian cancer. The chain joins TRBV5-4 to TRBJ2-3; TRBD2 matches 9 bases. Sequenced sample: tumor tissue. As DNA, the CDR3 is TGTGCCAGCAGCCTGGGGGGTAGCGGGGGCTACACAGATACGCAGTATTTT. It is translated as CASSLGGSGGYTDTQYF. Full variable domain (remainder filled in from reference TRBV5-4 and TRBJ2-3): ETGVTQSPTHLIKTRGQQVTLRCSSQSGHNTVSWYQQALGQGPQFIFQYYREEENGRGNFPPRFSGLQFPNYSSELNVNALELDDSALYLCASSLGGSGGYTDTQYFGPGTRLTVL.